This is a list of T cell receptor beta chains from one sample in a study of T cells in Graves' hyperthyroidism and ophthalmopathy. TCRdb re-derived calls from the multiplex PCR reads in MiXCR, one entry per CDR3 protein. Counted here are fewer than 350,000 distinct CDR3 sequences, roughly 18% occurring once; the ten biggest clones make up about 53%. Sequencing was carried out using blood. The receptor source for this set is a woman aged 50 to 60 with Graves' hyperthyroidism. Both conserved end residues are part of each CDR3. Each record gives: D gene, J gene, clone size, V gene, CDR3 protein, CDR3 DNA. D genes are given only for firm matches. The size entry is marked missing in some rows and otherwise reads once, few, many or a size class.

d_gene: NA
j_gene: TRBJ2-7
abundance: NA
v_gene: TRBV5-1
CDR3aa: CASSRATTYEQYF
CDR3nt: TGCGCCAGCAGCCGGGCTACTACTTACGAGCAGTACTTC

d_gene: NA
j_gene: TRBJ2-3
abundance: many
v_gene: TRBV5-1
CDR3aa: CASSRDRSTDTQYF
CDR3nt: TGCGCCAGCAGCCGGGACCGTAGCACAGATACGCAGTATTTT

d_gene: NA
j_gene: TRBJ2-1
abundance: many
v_gene: TRBV6-1
CDR3aa: CASRGWNNEQFF
CDR3nt: TGTGCCAGCAGGGGATGGAACAATGAGCAGTTCTTC

d_gene: NA
j_gene: TRBJ2-1
abundance: many
v_gene: TRBV12-3/TRBV12-4
CDR3aa: CASSLGPPFSYNEQFF
CDR3nt: TGTGCCAGCAGCTTGGGACCACCCTTCTCCTACAATGAGCAGTTCTTC

d_gene: TRBD2
j_gene: TRBJ2-1
abundance: NA
v_gene: TRBV20-1
CDR3aa: CSARVAGVPFYNEQFF
CDR3nt: TGCAGTGCTAGAGTGGCGGGAGTGCCATTCTACAATGAGCAGTTCTTC

d_gene: NA
j_gene: TRBJ2-5
abundance: few
v_gene: TRBV20-1
CDR3aa: CSARDLRHQETQYF
CDR3nt: TGCAGTGCTAGAGATTTAAGACACCAAGAGACCCAGTACTTC

d_gene: TRBD1
j_gene: TRBJ2-3
abundance: few
v_gene: TRBV20-1
CDR3aa: CSARVADRGGTDTQYF
CDR3nt: TGCAGTGCTAGAGTAGCGGACAGGGGTGGCACAGATACGCAGTATTTT

d_gene: TRBD2
j_gene: TRBJ2-1
abundance: NA
v_gene: TRBV20-1
CDR3aa: CSARGGTSGRGGDEQFF
CDR3nt: TGCAGTGCTAGGGGGGGGACTAGCGGGAGAGGAGGGGATGAGCAGTTCTTC

d_gene: TRBD1
j_gene: TRBJ1-2
abundance: NA
v_gene: TRBV29-1
CDR3aa: CSVEWLGQRVYTF
CDR3nt: TGCAGCGTTGAATGGTTGGGACAGAGAGTATATACCTTC

d_gene: NA
j_gene: TRBJ2-1
abundance: NA
v_gene: TRBV7-3
CDR3aa: CDSSLGGRGDEQFF
CDR3nt: TGTGACAGCAGCTTGGGGGGGCGCGGGGATGAGCAGTTCTTC

d_gene: TRBD2
j_gene: TRBJ2-7
abundance: many
v_gene: TRBV11-2
CDR3aa: CASSLELAGTSEQYF
CDR3nt: TGTGCCAGCAGCTTAGAATTAGCGGGCACCTCCGAGCAGTACTTC

d_gene: NA
j_gene: TRBJ1-2
abundance: NA
v_gene: TRBV20-1
CDR3aa: CSASTSRTGGSGYTF
CDR3nt: TGCAGTGCTAGTACGTCGCGAACGGGGGGGAGTGGCTACACCTTC

d_gene: TRBD2
j_gene: TRBJ2-5
abundance: few
v_gene: TRBV3-1
CDR3aa: CASSQDLAGGRAETQYF
CDR3nt: TGTGCCAGCAGCCAAGATTTAGCGGGAGGAAGAGCAGAGACCCAGTACTTC

d_gene: NA
j_gene: TRBJ2-7
abundance: NA
v_gene: TRBV3-1
CDR3aa: CASSQSAKYEQYF
CDR3nt: TGTGCCAGCAGCCAATCCGCGAAATACGAGCAGTACTTC

d_gene: TRBD2
j_gene: TRBJ2-3
abundance: once
v_gene: TRBV20-1
CDR3aa: CSAPSGGATDTQYF
CDR3nt: TGCAGTGCTCCTAGCGGGGGGGCCACAGATACGCAGTATTTT

d_gene: NA
j_gene: TRBJ1-2
abundance: few
v_gene: TRBV5-4
CDR3aa: CASSWEMAGGDSGYTF
CDR3nt: TGTGCCAGCAGCTGGGAGATGGCAGGCGGAGATTCCGGCTACACCTTC

d_gene: NA
j_gene: TRBJ2-5
abundance: many
v_gene: TRBV11-1
CDR3aa: CASSLRGVQETQYF
CDR3nt: TGTGCCAGCAGCTTACGTGGCGTCCAAGAGACCCAGTACTTC

d_gene: NA
j_gene: TRBJ1-3
abundance: NA
v_gene: TRBV29-1
CDR3aa: CSVDPGLAGNTIYF
CDR3nt: TGCAGCGTTGACCCAGGACTGGCTGGAAACACCATATATTTT

d_gene: NA
j_gene: TRBJ2-5
abundance: NA
v_gene: TRBV7-3
CDR3aa: CASRPGPVGPTRKTQYF
CDR3nt: TGTGCCAGCAGGCCCGGGCCCGTAGGGCCGACAAGAAAGACCCAGTACTTC

d_gene: TRBD2
j_gene: TRBJ2-1
abundance: many
v_gene: TRBV5-1
CDR3aa: CASSLPLAGGRNEQFF
CDR3nt: TGCGCCAGCAGTTTACCACTAGCGGGGGGCCGTAATGAGCAGTTCTTC

d_gene: NA
j_gene: TRBJ2-7
abundance: NA
v_gene: TRBV20-1
CDR3aa: CSAYYGGPNEQYF
CDR3nt: TGCAGTGCTTATTATGGAGGGCCCAACGAGCAGTACTTC

d_gene: NA
j_gene: TRBJ1-1
abundance: many
v_gene: TRBV13
CDR3aa: CASSPGGGVTEAFF
CDR3nt: TGTGCCAGCAGCCCCGGGGGGGGTGTAACTGAAGCTTTCTTT

d_gene: NA
j_gene: TRBJ2-3
abundance: few
v_gene: TRBV6-2/TRBV6-3
CDR3aa: CASSYAGYTDTQYF
CDR3nt: TGTGCCAGCAGTTACGCGGGGTACACAGATACGCAGTATTTT

d_gene: TRBD2
j_gene: TRBJ2-5
abundance: NA
v_gene: TRBV10-3
CDR3aa: CAISSLDRRGETQYF
CDR3nt: TGTGCCATCAGTTCCTTGGACCGGCGGGGGGAGACCCAGTACTTC

d_gene: NA
j_gene: TRBJ2-5
abundance: NA
v_gene: TRBV11-2
CDR3aa: CASSLSRSGETQYF
CDR3nt: TGTGCCAGCAGCTTAAGCAGGTCAGGAGAGACCCAGTACTTC

d_gene: NA
j_gene: TRBJ2-3
abundance: many
v_gene: TRBV20-1
CDR3aa: CSAPPRRDGTDTQYF
CDR3nt: TGCAGTGCTCCCCCTCGGCGGGATGGGACAGATACGCAGTATTTT

d_gene: TRBD2
j_gene: TRBJ2-1
abundance: few
v_gene: TRBV7-2
CDR3aa: CASSLVAGGPREQFF
CDR3nt: TGTGCCAGCAGCTTAGTAGCGGGAGGGCCCAGAGAGCAGTTCTTC

d_gene: TRBD1
j_gene: TRBJ1-5
abundance: NA
v_gene: TRBV28
CDR3aa: CASGTGGSSNQPQHF
CDR3nt: TGTGCCAGCGGGACAGGGGGTAGTAGCAATCAGCCCCAGCATTTT

d_gene: NA
j_gene: TRBJ2-3
abundance: many
v_gene: TRBV28
CDR3aa: CASMGSGRRGDTQYF
CDR3nt: TGTGCCAGCATGGGTAGCGGTAGACGAGGAGATACGCAGTATTTT